The clone carrying this TCR beta chain has only one observation. Its antigen remains unknown. Trimming at V came to 0 bases and at J to 6 bases, leaving 3 bases not matched to a gene. Germline CDR1 and CDR2: MNHEY and SVGAGI. The CDR3 is made up of 15 amino acids. This record comes from a study of T cell responses to AZD1222 COVID-19 vaccine. Looking at the study overall: Combined were second doses at about 4 or about 12 weeks. Study-wide results and limits: Regions 160-218 and 743-854 dominated among vaccine-associated CD4 TCRs spanning spike. Donors skewed white British and female; clonal diversity was possibly underestimated. Unmutated variant regions reportedly attract nearly half of all spike-specific TCRs.

Libraries were prepared by immunoSEQ multiplex PCR; TCRdb keeps only in-frame clonotypes and omits some of them. In the table there are more than 150,000 clones, 90% of which are singletons. This sample comprised peripheral blood, obtained on day 0 of AZD1222 vaccination. V and J are TRBV6-5 and TRBJ2-7; TRBD2 matches 12 bases. This TCR came from an adult in good health. The CDR3 DNA reads TGTGCCAGCAGTTACTCGACTAGCGGGGGACTCGAGCAGTACTTC. It encodes CASSYSTSGGLEQYF.